This T cell receptor (beta chain) was profiled in a study of T-cell reconstitution after alpha-beta-depleted transplantation in children. The study, taken as a whole, reports: It was reported that alpha-beta T cells came from several hundred expanded graft clones (about two months after transplant).

The CDR3 loop spans 14 amino acids. Germline lookup yields CDR1 SGHRS and CDR2 YFSETQ. Trimming pared 0 bases from V and 6 bases from J, leaving 11 bases between. A word on this clonotype: Antigen unknown.

Unique molecular identifiers were incorporated into the prepared TCRbeta library. TCRdb processed the PCR reads anew with MiXCR; each CDR3 protein has one entry. This sample carries some 840,000 distinct CDR3 sequences, 16% of them seen once, and the ten largest clones take around 5.3%. The specimen comprised PBMCs, mostly from graft donor cells, sampled 360 days after TCRalphabeta/CD19-depleted stem cell transplant. This chain joins TRBV5-1 and TRBJ2-3; no definite D call. The receptor's source is a male patient younger than 18 who had a stem cell transplant for acute lymphoblastic leukemia, so the T cells may come from the graft donor. The CDR3 spells CASSLALAPDTQYF. CDR3 nucleotide sequence: TGCGCCAGCAGCTTGGCCTTGGCTCCGGATACGCAGTATTTT.